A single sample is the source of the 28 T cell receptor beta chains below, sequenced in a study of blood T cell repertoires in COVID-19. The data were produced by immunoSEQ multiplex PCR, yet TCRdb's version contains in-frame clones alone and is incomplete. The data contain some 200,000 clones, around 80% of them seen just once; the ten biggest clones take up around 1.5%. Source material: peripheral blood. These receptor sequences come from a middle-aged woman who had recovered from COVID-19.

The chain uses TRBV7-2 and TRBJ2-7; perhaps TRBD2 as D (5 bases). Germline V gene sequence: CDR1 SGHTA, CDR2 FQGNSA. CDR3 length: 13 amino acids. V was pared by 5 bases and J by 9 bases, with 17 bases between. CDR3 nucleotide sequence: TGTGCCAGCAGCACCGGGTCCCAAGAGGGGCAGTACTTC. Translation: CASSTGSQEGQYF.

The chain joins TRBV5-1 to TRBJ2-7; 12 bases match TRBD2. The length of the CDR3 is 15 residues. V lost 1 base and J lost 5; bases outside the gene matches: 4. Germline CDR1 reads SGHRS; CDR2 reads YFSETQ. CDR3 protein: CASSLSSGGAHEQYF. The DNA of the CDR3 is TGCGCCAGCAGCTTGTCTAGCGGGGGGGCCCACGAGCAGTACTTC.

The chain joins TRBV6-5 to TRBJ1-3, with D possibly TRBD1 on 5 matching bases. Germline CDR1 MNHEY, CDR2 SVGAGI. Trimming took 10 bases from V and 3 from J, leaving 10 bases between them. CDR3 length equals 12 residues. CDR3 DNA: TGTGCCACCAAAACAGGTGGAAACACCATATATTTT. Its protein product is CATKTGGNTIYF.

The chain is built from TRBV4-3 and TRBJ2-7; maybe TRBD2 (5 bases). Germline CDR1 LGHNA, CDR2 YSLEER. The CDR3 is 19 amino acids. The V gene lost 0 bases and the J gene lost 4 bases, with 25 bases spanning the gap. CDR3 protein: CASSQEFPLVGEVGYEQYF. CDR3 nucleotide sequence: TGCGCCAGCAGCCAAGAGTTTCCCTTGGTCGGGGAAGTAGGATACGAGCAGTACTTC.

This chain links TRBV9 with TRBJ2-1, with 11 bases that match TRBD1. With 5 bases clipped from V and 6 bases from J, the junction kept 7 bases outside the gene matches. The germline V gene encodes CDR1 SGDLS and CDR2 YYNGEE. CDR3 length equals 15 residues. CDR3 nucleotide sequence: TGTGCCAGCAGTTCCGGACAGGGGGCTGGCAATGAGCAGTTCTTC. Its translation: CASSSGQGAGNEQFF. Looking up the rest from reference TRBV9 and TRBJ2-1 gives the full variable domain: DSGVTQTPKHLITATGQRVTLRCSPRSGDLSVYWYQQSLDQGLQFLIQYYNGEERAKGNILERFSAQQFPDLHSELNLSSLELGDSALYFCASSSGQGAGNEQFFGPGTRLTVL.

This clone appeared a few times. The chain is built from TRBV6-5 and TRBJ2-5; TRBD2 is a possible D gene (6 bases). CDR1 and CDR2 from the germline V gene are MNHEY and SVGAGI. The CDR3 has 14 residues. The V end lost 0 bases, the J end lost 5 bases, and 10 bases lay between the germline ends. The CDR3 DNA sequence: TGTGCCAGCAGTTACTCGGCTGGGGGGGAGACCCAGTACTTC. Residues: CASSYSAGGETQYF.

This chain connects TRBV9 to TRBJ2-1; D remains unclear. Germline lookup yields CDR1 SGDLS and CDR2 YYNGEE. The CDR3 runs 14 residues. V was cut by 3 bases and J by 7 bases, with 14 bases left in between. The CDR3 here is CASSATLTRNEQFF. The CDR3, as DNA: TGTGCCAGCAGCGCAACCCTTACCAGGAATGAGCAGTTCTTC.

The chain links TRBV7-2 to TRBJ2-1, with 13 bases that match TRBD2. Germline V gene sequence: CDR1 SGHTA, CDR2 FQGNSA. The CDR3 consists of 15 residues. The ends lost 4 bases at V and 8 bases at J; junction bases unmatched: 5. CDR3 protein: CASSSTSGGAYEQFF. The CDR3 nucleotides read TGTGCCAGCAGCTCAACTAGCGGGGGGGCCTATGAGCAGTTCTTC.

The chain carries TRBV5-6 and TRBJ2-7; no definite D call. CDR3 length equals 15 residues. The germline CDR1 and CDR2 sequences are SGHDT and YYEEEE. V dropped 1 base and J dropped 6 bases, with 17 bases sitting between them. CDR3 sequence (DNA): TGTGCCAGCAGCTTGCGGCAATCCGAGGCCTCCGAGCAGTACTTC. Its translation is CASSLRQSEASEQYF.

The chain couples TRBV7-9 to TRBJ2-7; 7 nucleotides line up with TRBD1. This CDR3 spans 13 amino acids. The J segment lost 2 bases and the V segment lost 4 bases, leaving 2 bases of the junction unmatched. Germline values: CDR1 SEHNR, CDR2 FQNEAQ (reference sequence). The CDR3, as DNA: TGTGCCAGCAGCTGGGGACAGACCTACGAGCAGTACTTC. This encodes CASSWGQTYEQYF. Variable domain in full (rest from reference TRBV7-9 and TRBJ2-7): DTGVSQNPRHKITKRGQNVTFRCDPISEHNRLYWYRQTLGQGPEFLTYFQNEAQLEKSRLLSDRFSAERPKGSFSTLEIQRTEQGDSAMYLCASSWGQTYEQYFGPGTRLTVT.

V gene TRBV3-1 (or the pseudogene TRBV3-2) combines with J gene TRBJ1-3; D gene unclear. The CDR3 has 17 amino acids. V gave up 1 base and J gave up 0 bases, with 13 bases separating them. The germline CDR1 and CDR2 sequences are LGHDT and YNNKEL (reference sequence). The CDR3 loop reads CASSQVRPDNSGNTIYF. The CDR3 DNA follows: TGTGCCAGCAGCCAAGTAAGACCTGACAACTCTGGAAACACCATATATTTT.

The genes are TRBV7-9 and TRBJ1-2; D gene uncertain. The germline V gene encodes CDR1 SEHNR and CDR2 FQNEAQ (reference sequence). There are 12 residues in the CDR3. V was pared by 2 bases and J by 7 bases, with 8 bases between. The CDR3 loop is CASSLMLAGYTF. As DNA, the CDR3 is TGTGCCAGCAGCTTAATGTTGGCTGGCTACACCTTC. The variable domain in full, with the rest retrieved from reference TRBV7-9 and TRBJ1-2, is DTGVSQNPRHKITKRGQNVTFRCDPISEHNRLYWYRQTLGQGPEFLTYFQNEAQLEKSRLLSDRFSAERPKGSFSTLEIQRTEQGDSAMYLCASSLMLAGYTFGSGTRLTVV.

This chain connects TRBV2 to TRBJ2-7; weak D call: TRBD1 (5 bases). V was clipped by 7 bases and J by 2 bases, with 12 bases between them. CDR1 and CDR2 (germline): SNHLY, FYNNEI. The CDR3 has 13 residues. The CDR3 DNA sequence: TGTGCCAGCACTGGGTCAGGGCCCTACGAGCAGTACTTC. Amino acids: CASTGSGPYEQYF.

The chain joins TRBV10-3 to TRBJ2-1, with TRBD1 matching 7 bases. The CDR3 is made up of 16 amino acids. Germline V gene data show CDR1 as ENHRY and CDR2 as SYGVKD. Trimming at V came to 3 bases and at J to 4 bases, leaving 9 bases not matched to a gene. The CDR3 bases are TGTGCCATCAGTGAATCGGGACAGATGATATACAATGAGCAGTTCTTC. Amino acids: CAISESGQMIYNEQFF.

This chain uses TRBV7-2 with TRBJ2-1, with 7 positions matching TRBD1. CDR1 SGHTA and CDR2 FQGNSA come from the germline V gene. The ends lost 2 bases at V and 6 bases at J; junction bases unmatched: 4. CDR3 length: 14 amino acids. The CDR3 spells CASSLRSGGNEQFF. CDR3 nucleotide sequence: TGTGCCAGCAGCTTAAGGTCAGGGGGCAATGAGCAGTTCTTC.

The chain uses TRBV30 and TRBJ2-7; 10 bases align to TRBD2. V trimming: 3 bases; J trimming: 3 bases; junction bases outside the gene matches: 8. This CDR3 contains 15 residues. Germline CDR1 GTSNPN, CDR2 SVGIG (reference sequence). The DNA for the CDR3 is TGTGCCTGGAGCCGCCTAGGACTAGCGGACTACGAGCAGTACTTC. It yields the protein CAWSRLGLADYEQYF.

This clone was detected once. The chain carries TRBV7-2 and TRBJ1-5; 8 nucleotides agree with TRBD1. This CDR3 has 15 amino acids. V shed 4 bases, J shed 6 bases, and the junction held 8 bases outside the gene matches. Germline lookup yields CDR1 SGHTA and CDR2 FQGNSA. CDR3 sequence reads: CASSSIGQGGQPQHF. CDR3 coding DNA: TGTGCCAGCAGCTCCATCGGACAGGGAGGTCAGCCCCAGCATTTT.

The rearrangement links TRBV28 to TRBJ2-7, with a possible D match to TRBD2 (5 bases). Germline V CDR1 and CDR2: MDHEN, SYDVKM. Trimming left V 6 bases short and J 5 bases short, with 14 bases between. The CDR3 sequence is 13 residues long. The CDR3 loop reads CASSPGKVHEQYF. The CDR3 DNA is TGTGCCAGCAGCCCCGGGAAGGTCCACGAGCAGTACTTC.

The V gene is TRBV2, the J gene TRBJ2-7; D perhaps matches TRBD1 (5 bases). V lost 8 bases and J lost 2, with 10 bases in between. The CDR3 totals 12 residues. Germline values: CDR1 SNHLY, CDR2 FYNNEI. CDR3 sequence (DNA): TGTGCCAGCCGTTCGGACACCTACGAGCAGTACTTC. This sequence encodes CASRSDTYEQYF. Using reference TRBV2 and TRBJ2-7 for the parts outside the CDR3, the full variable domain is EPEVTQTPSHQVTQMGQEVILRCVPISNHLYFYWYRQILGQKVEFLVSFYNNEISEKSEIFDDQFSVERPDGSNFTLKIRSTKLEDSAMYFCASRSDTYEQYFGPGTRLTVT.

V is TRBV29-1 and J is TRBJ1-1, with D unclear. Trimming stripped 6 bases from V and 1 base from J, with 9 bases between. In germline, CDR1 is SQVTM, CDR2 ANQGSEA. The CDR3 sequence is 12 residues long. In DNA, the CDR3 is TGCAGCGTCGACACCTGGAACACTGAAGCTTTCTTT. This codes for CSVDTWNTEAFF.

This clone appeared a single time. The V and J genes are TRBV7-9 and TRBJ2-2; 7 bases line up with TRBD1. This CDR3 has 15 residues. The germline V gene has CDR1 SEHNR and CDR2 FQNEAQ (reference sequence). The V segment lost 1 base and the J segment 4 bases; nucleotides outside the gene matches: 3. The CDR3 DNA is TGTGCCAGCAGCTTAGTGACAGGGCCCACCGGGGAGCTGTTTTTT. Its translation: CASSLVTGPTGELFF.

The CDR3 here is CASRPRTSPSPSTDTQYF. CDR3 nucleotides: TGTGCAAGTCGCCCCCGGACTAGCCCTTCGCCTAGCACAGATACGCAGTATTTT. This chain uses TRBV12-2 with TRBJ2-3; TRBD2 is taken as the D call from the table, unchecked against the DNA. TRBV12-2 represents a pseudogene. The CDR3 length is 18 residues.

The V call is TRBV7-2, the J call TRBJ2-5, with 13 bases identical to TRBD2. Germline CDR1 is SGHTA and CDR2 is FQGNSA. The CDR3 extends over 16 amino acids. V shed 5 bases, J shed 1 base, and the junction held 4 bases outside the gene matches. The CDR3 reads CASSPRLAGGQETQYF. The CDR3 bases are TGTGCCAGCAGCCCTCGACTAGCGGGGGGCCAAGAGACCCAGTACTTC.

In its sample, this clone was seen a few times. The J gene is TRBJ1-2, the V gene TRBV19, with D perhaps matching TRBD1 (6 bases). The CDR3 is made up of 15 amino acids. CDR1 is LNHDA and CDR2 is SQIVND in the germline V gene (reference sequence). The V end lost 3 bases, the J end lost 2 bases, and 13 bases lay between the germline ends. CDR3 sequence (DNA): TGTGCCAGTAGTATGCCGACAGGAGAAAACTATGGCTACACCTTC. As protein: CASSMPTGENYGYTF. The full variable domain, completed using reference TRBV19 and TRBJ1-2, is DGGITQSPKYLFRKEGQNVTLSCEQNLNHDAMYWYRQDPGQGLRLIYYSQIVNDFQKGDIAEGYSVSREKKESFPLTVTSAQKNPTAFYLCASSMPTGENYGYTFGSGTRLTVV.

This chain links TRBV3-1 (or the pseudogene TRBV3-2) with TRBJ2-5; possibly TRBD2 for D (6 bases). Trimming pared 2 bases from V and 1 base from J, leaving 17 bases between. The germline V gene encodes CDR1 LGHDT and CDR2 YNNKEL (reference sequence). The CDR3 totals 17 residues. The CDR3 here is CASSQSSGRQSQETQYF. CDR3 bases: TGTGCCAGCAGCCAAAGTTCCGGGAGACAAAGCCAAGAGACCCAGTACTTC.

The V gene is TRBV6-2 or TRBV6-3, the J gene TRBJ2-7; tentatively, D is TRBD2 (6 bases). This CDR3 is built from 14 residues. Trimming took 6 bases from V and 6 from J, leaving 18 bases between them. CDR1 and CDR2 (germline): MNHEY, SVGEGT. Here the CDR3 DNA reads TGTGCCAGCAGCTTCGCGGGAAGGGTAGTCGAGCAGTACTTC. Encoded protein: CASSFAGRVVEQYF.

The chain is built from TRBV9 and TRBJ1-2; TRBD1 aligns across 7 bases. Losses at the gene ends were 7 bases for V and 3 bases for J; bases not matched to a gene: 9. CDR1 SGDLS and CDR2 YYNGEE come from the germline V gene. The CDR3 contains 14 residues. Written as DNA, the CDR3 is TGTGCCAGCGGGACAGAACCTCGGGACTATGGCTACACCTTC. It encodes CASGTEPRDYGYTF.

CDR3 DNA sequence: TGTGCCATCAAGGACACAAATAGCAATCAGCCCCAGCATTTT. Translating it yields CAIKDTNSNQPQHF. This rearrangement joins TRBV10-3 to TRBJ1-5; D perhaps matches TRBD1 (5 bases). CDR3 length: 14 amino acids. CDR1 is ENHRY, CDR2 SYGVKD, per germline. Trimming left V 7 bases short and J 0 bases short, with 10 bases between.